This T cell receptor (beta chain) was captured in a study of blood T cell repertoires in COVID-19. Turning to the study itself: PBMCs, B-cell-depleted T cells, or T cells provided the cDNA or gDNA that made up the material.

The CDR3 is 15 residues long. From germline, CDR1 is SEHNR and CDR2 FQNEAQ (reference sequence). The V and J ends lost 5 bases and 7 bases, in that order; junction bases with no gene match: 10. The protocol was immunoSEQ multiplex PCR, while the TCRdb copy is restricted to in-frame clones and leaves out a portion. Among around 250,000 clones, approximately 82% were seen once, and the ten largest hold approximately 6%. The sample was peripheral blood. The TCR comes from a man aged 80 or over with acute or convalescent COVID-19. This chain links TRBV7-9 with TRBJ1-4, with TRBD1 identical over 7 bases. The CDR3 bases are TGTGCCAGCAGCCCCGGGGACAGCCGATTTGAAAAACTGTTTTTT. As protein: CASSPGDSRFEKLFF.